The source of this T cell receptor beta chain is a study of blood T cell repertoires in COVID-19 (dated by TCRdb to the early 2020s). General notes on the study: The collaborator samples originated in the United States, Italy and Spain and spanned the acute and convalescent phases of COVID-19. The prospective study material was composed of cDNA or gDNA derived from T cells, B-cell-depleted T cells, or PBMCs. Deeply sampled blood TCRbeta repertoires from subjects exposed to, actively infected with, or recovered from COVID-19 were included in the dataset. The repertoires were made available in a free public database intended to serve as a resource for research on the immune response to SARS-CoV-2. Samples came from the ongoing ImmuneRACE study (first 160 participants) plus 1,254 subjects from 6 global collaborators. The sample metadata nearly always contained a de-identified subject ID, COVID-19 status, age in years and sex. HLA class I and class II types, where available, came from metadata supplied by the sample provider rather than from assay-based typing. Summary of the overall study and its limitations: The amount of clinical and demographic metadata varied by source and participant and was provided uncurated.

A word on this clone: Its antigen is not yet known. Within one base of it there is no much larger clone, and no base qualities were kept.

TCRbeta CDR3 regions were amplified from genomic DNA using the immunoSEQ Assay, a bias-controlled multiplex PCR. The authors processed their data as follows. Within the assay, amplification of reference gene primers was used to estimate how many nucleated cells each sample contained. Sequence reads were collapsed and filtered to measure the absolute abundance of every unique TCRbeta CDR3 rearrangement. For each sample, productive Simpson clonality was calculated by taking the square root of Simpson's diversity index across productive rearrangements. TCRdb obtained this table from immuneACCESS and retained in-frame rearrangements with V and J assigned. These tables miss some clones; where compared with another copy, unresolved V genes account for less than half of the shortfall, and the remainder is unexplained. D and trimming were read from the DNA, whereas the V and J calls and clone size are those reported in that table. The sample data list more than 250,000 clones, and less than 90% of these were observed just once. About 4.9% of the sample is taken by the ten largest.

Samples from volunteer blood donors who had recovered from COVID-19 were contributed by a second Seattle source. The collaborating institutions used their own protocols to collect whole blood in K2EDTA tubes. For TCRbeta analysis, collaborators shipped samples as frozen whole blood, isolated PBMCs, or DNA extracted from either of those sample types. Material for sequencing was peripheral blood. The clonotype comes from a man between 60 and 70 years old who had recovered from COVID-19.

The DNA is as follows: TGTGCCAGCAGCCACCGGGACAGGGGCCGAGAGACCCAGTACTTC. Translated, this gives CASSHRDRGRETQYF. The V and J genes are TRBV3-1 (or the pseudogene TRBV3-2) and TRBJ2-5, and 10 junctional nucleotides match TRBD1. Taken from cysteine to phenylalanine, the CDR3 has 15 residues. Only the CDR3 DNA is retained, 45 bases long and in frame from the first base. From a lookup of the germline V gene (reference sequence), CDR1 and CDR2 are LGHDT and YNNKEL. V lost 3 bases and J lost 4 bases, and the count of bases not matched to a germline gene is 5.